This T cell receptor beta chain was captured by sequencing in a study of response to subunit inactivated influenza vaccine. Study-wide results and limits: Researchers suggested that each seasonal influenza vaccination recruits few new T cells.

Per germline, CDR1 SGHDT and CDR2 YYEEEE. The CDR3 consists of 14 residues. V shed 3 bases and J 5 bases; nucleotides not matched to a gene: 6. This clonotype was counted only a few times. Its antigen is as yet unknown. Each CDR3 protein is one row after TCRdb ran MiXCR on the RT-PCR reads. The sample shows around 580,000 distinct CDR3 sequences, approximately 12% of them seen only once. The chain is built from TRBV5-6 and TRBJ2-7; TRBD1 matches at 9 bases. The receptor was isolated from a man aged 45-60 years who received an inactivated influenza vaccine. Source: PBMCs from blood, taken on the day of vaccination. Here the CDR3 reads CASSSATGGNEQYF. Written as DNA, the CDR3 is TGTGCCAGCAGCTCCGCAACAGGGGGCAACGAGCAGTACTTC.